These 19 T cell receptor beta chains share one sample of origin, sequenced in a study of blood T cell repertoires in COVID-19. Using immunoSEQ multiplex PCR, the repertoire was profiled, and TCRdb retains in-frame clones only, with some absent. The data contain 200,000 to 300,000 clones, approximately 83% of them singletons. Input material: peripheral blood. Receptors originate from a young woman who had recovered from COVID-19.

The chain carries TRBV5-1 and TRBJ2-7, with TRBD1 identical over 9 bases. This CDR3 region has 18 residues. The J segment lost 5 bases and the V segment lost 5 bases, leaving 20 bases of the junction unmatched. From germline, CDR1 is SGHRS and CDR2 YFSETQ. The CDR3 DNA sequence: TGCGCCAGCAGTACCCTCTCCGGGACAGGGATTTCCGGCGACGAGCAGTACTTC. Translated, it gives CASSTLSGTGISGDEQYF.

The V gene is TRBV7-9, the J gene TRBJ2-7; D may be TRBD1 (6 bases). V was shortened by 0 bases and J by 3 bases, with 12 bases between the two germline ends. CDR3 size: 15 residues. The germline V gene has CDR1 SEHNR and CDR2 FQNEAQ (reference sequence). CDR3 residues: CASSLAQGPGYEQYF. The CDR3 region has the DNA TGTGCCAGCAGCTTAGCACAGGGCCCAGGCTACGAGCAGTACTTC.

The chain is built from TRBV5-4 and TRBJ2-5; D might be TRBD1 (8 bases). The CDR3 extends over 15 amino acids. Germline V gene sequence: CDR1 SGHNT, CDR2 YYREEE (reference sequence). The germline V and J ends were trimmed by 2 bases and 4 bases, with 15 bases remaining between them. CDR3 sequence (DNA): TGTGCCAGCAGCTTTGGACAGGGCGGGAGAGAGACCCAGTACTTC. It codes for CASSFGQGGRETQYF.

The chain recombines TRBV6-5 with TRBJ2-7; 7 bases fit TRBD2. There are 12 residues in the CDR3. The J segment lost 3 bases and the V segment lost 9 bases, leaving 5 bases of the junction unmatched. Germline CDR1 reads MNHEY; CDR2 reads SVGAGI. The CDR3 sequence is CASGLGVYEQYF. In DNA form, the CDR3 reads TGTGCCAGTGGACTAGGGGTCTACGAGCAGTACTTC.

The CDR3 DNA sequence: TGTGCCAGCAGCTTTCTTAGCGGGGGTATGAACGAGCAGTACTTC. Amino acid sequence: CASSFLSGGMNEQYF. The chain employs TRBV7-9 and TRBJ2-7; 9 bases line up with TRBD2. There are 15 residues in the CDR3. V shed 3 bases, J shed 5 bases, and the junction held 8 bases outside the gene matches. The germline V gene encodes CDR1 SEHNR and CDR2 FQNEAQ (reference sequence).

The chain recombines TRBV4-2 with TRBJ1-2, with D uncertain. Trimming took 0 bases from V and 7 from J, leaving 15 bases between them. Germline V gene data show CDR1 as LGHNA and CDR2 as YNFKEQ. This CDR3 region has 15 residues. This CDR3 reads CASSQETGAPGGYTF. The CDR3 coding sequence is TGTGCCAGCAGCCAAGAGACCGGAGCCCCGGGTGGCTACACCTTC.

CDR3 sequence (DNA): TGCGCCAGCAGCCCAGTTAACTATGGCTACACCTTC. This encodes CASSPVNYGYTF. V is TRBV10-2 and J is TRBJ1-2; D gene unclear. The V end was cut by 6 bases, the J end by 1 base, with 6 bases between. CDR1 and CDR2 (germline): WSHSY, SAAADI. This CDR3 is 12 amino acids long.

This chain links TRBV5-4 with TRBJ1-2; D may be TRBD1 (6 bases). This CDR3 region has 12 residues. Germline CDR1 reads SGHNT; CDR2 reads YYREEE (reference sequence). With 10 bases removed from V and 2 bases from J, the gap between germline ends came to 12 bases. The CDR3 sequence: CAYTGLNYGYTF. DNA of the CDR3: TGTGCCTACACAGGGCTGAACTATGGCTACACCTTC.

The chain combines TRBV2 with TRBJ2-2; D is undetermined. Trimming shortened V by 2 bases and J by 13 bases, and 17 bases separated the two germline ends. In germline, CDR1 is SNHLY, CDR2 FYNNEI. The CDR3 contains 14 residues. In nucleotides, the CDR3 is TGTGCCAGCAGTGAAATAACGGATCGGGTACGGCTGTTTTTT. This gives the protein CASSEITDRVRLFF.

The chain recombines TRBV7-2 with TRBJ2-7, with D unresolved. The CDR3 totals 14 residues. From germline, CDR1 is SGHTA and CDR2 FQGNSA. The V and J ends lost 5 bases and 5 bases respectively, with 16 bases between them. The CDR3 reads CASSGLEKYHEQYF. DNA of the CDR3: TGTGCCAGCAGCGGGCTTGAGAAGTACCACGAGCAGTACTTC.

The CDR3 DNA is TGTGCCAGTAGTATAGTTAGCCAGGGTGGAATCTATGGCTACACCTTC. It translates to CASSIVSQGGIYGYTF. The J gene is TRBJ1-2, the V gene TRBV19, with a tentative D call TRBD1 (5 bases). Germline V gene lookup returns CDR1 LNHDA and CDR2 SQIVND (reference sequence). The CDR3 is 16 amino acids. V was shortened by 1 base and J by 4 bases, with 16 bases between the two germline ends.

This chain connects TRBV5-4 to TRBJ2-1; weak D call: TRBD2 (7 bases). Trimming took off 0 bases at V and 7 bases at J, with 11 bases between the two ends. The length of the CDR3 is 14 residues. The germline gives CDR1 SGHNT, CDR2 YYREEE (reference sequence). The CDR3 bases are TGTGCCAGCAGCTTGGGGCGGGGGCAAAATGAGCAGTTCTTC. Protein sequence: CASSLGRGQNEQFF.

The genes are TRBV15 and TRBJ2-2; tentatively, D is TRBD1 (6 bases). CDR3 size: 15 residues. V was cut by 3 bases and J by 4 bases, with 12 bases left in between. Germline CDR1 is LNHNV and CDR2 is YYDKDF (reference sequence). The CDR3 DNA reads TGTGCCACCAGCAGTCTTATCAGGGGCACCGGGGAGCTGTTTTTT. Amino acid sequence: CATSSLIRGTGELFF. The variable domain in full, with the rest retrieved from reference TRBV15 and TRBJ2-2, is DAMVIQNPRYQVTQFGKPVTLSCSQTLNHNVMYWYQQKSSQAPKLLFHYYDKDFNNEADTPDNFQSRRPNTSFCFLDIRSPGLGDTAMYLCATSSLIRGTGELFFGEGSRLTVL.

This chain uses TRBV28 with TRBJ2-7, with 7 bases matching TRBD2. J lost 2 bases, V lost 6 bases, and 10 bases had no gene match. Germline-derived CDR1 and CDR2 are MDHEN and SYDVKM. This CDR3 comprises 15 residues. The chain's CDR3 is CASSTTSDVTYEQYF. CDR3 DNA sequence: TGTGCCAGCAGCACCACTAGCGACGTTACCTACGAGCAGTACTTC.

V is TRBV6-1 and J is TRBJ2-7; 9 nucleotides line up with TRBD2. V dropped 1 base and J dropped 2; count of bases not matched to a gene: 3. CDR3 length: 15 residues. The germline CDR1 and CDR2 sequences are MNHNS and SASEGT. This CDR3 reads CASSEEAGGAYEQYF. In nucleotides, the CDR3 is TGTGCCAGCAGTGAAGAGGCGGGGGGGGCCTACGAGCAGTACTTC.

The V and J genes are TRBV7-2 and TRBJ1-2; D call uncertain. The CDR3 totals 14 residues. Germline V gene data show CDR1 as SGHTA and CDR2 as FQGNSA. Deletions cut 8 bases from V and 9 bases from J, with 22 bases between. The CDR3 loop is CASVLQYDNNRYTF. For the CDR3, the DNA is TGTGCCAGCGTCTTGCAGTACGACAATAATCGCTACACCTTC. Combining the CDR3 with reference TRBV7-2 and TRBJ1-2 gives the whole variable domain GAGVSQSPSNKVTEKGKDVELRCDPISGHTALYWYRQSLGQGLEFLIYFQGNSAPDKSGLPSDRFSAERTGGSVSTLTIQRTQQEDSAVYLCASVLQYDNNRYTFGSGTRLTVV.

This chain connects TRBV9 to TRBJ1-6; 7 bases match TRBD1. The CDR3 has 15 residues. The V segment lost 4 bases and the J segment 11 bases; nucleotides outside the gene matches: 12. Germline V gives CDR1 SGDLS, CDR2 YYNGEE. CDR3 sequence (DNA): TGTGCCAGCAGCAACGACAGGGACCTCGGGCCACCCCTCCACTTT. Translation gives CASSNDRDLGPPLHF.

This clone was observed a single time. The genes are TRBV9 and TRBJ1-2; 9 nucleotides match TRBD1. The germline gives CDR1 SGDLS, CDR2 YYNGEE. Trimming removed 3 bases from V and 3 bases from J; junction bases left unmatched: 12. The CDR3 is made up of 17 amino acids. The CDR3 nucleotides are TGTGCCAGCAGCGCAAACCCGGGACAGGGTGGGGACTATGGCTACACCTTC. It translates to CASSANPGQGGDYGYTF.

The gene calls are TRBV15 and TRBJ1-3; a weak D match, TRBD1 (5 bases). CDR1 and CDR2 from the germline V gene are LNHNV and YYDKDF (reference sequence). This CDR3 is 15 amino acids long. The V end lost 1 base, the J end lost 4 bases, and 11 bases lay between the germline ends. The CDR3 region is CATSRGTGSGNTIYF. CDR3 DNA sequence: TGTGCCACCAGCAGAGGTACAGGATCGGGAAACACCATATATTTT.